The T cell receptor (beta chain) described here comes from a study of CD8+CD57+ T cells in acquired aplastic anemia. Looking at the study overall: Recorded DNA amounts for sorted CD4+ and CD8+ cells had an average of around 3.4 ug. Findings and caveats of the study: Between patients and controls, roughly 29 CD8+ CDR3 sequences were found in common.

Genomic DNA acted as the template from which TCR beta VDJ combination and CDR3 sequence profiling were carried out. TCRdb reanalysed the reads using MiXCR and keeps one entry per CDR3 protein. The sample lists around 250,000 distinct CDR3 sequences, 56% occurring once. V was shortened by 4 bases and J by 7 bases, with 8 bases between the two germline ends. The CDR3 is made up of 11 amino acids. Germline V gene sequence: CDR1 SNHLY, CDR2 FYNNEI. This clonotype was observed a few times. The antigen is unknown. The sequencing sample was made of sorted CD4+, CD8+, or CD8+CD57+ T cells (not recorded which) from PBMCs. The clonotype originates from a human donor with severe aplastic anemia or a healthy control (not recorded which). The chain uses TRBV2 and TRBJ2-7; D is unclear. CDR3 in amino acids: CASSVVGEQYF. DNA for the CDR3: TGTGCCAGCAGTGTTGTGGGGGAGCAGTACTTC.